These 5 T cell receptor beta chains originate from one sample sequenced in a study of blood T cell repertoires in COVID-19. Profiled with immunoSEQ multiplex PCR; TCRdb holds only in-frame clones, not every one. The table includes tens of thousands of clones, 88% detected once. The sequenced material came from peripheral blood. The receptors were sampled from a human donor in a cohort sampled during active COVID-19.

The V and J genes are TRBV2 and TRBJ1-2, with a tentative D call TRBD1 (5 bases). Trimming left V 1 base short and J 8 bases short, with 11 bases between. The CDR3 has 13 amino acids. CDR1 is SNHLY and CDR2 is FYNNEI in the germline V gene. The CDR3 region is CASSEVGLEGYTF. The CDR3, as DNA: TGTGCCAGCAGTGAAGTGGGGCTGGAGGGCTACACCTTC.

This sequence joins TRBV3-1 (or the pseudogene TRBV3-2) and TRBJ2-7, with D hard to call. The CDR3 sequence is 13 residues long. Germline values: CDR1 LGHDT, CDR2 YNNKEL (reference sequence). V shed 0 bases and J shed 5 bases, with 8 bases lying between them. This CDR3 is CASSQDGQDEQYF. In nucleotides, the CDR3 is TGTGCCAGCAGCCAAGATGGGCAGGACGAGCAGTACTTC.

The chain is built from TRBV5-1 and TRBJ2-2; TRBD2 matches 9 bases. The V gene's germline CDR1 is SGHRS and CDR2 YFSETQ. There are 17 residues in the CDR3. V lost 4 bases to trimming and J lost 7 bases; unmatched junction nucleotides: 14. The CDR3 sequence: CASSPGSGASGVGELFF. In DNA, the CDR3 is TGCGCCAGCAGCCCTGGCTCAGGGGCTAGCGGGGTCGGGGAGCTGTTTTTT.

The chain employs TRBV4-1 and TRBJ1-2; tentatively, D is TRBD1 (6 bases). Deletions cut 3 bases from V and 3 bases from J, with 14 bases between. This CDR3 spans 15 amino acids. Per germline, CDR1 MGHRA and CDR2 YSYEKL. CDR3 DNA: TGCGCCAGCAGCCAGACGACAGGTAGCTACTATGGCTACACCTTC. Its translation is CASSQTTGSYYGYTF.

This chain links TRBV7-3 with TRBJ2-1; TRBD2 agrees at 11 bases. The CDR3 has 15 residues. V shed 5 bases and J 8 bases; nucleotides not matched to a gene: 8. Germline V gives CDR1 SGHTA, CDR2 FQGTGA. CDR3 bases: TGTGCCAGCAGCCTGAATAGCGGGGGGGCCGATGAGCAGTTCTTC. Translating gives CASSLNSGGADEQFF.